Listed here is a single TCR beta chain. Its antigen is unknown. Germline V gives CDR1 SNHLY, CDR2 FYNNEI. The CDR3 runs 15 residues. Trimming took 6 bases from V and 8 from J, leaving 22 bases between them. TCRdb's table, derived via immunoSEQ multiplex PCR, lists solely in-frame clones and lacks some. The table lists more than 9,000 clones, 40% to 55% of them singletons. The data originate from a study of T cells in localized non-small cell lung cancer. General study results and limits: Peak T cell clonality was found in uninvolved adjacent lung, exceeding tumor.

This clonotype was obtained from a woman aged 40 to 75 with stage II squamous cell lung carcinoma. The specimen was lymph node tissue, collected before any cancer treatment. The V gene is TRBV2, the J gene TRBJ1-2; maybe TRBD1 (6 bases). The CDR3 bases are TGTGCCAGCAGCCCAACGGACAGAGGGTGGCGGGGCTACACCTTC. It encodes CASSPTDRGWRGYTF.